The next 17 T cell receptor beta chains were all read from a single sample in a study of radiotherapy plus CTLA-4 blockade in lung cancer. The table came from immunoSEQ multiplex PCR; TCRdb's copy has only in-frame clones and leaves some out. The sample consists of about 49,000 clones, around 83% of them appearing once. Sequencing was performed on peripheral blood, taken from a patient treated with radiotherapy plus ipilimumab. The source is a human donor with non-small cell lung cancer whose response to radiotherapy plus ipilimumab could not be evaluated.

This clone has more than one count but fewer than ten. The V and J genes are TRBV5-6 and TRBJ1-2; D unresolved. The CDR3 extends over 13 amino acids. Trimming removed 2 bases from V and 2 bases from J, with 7 bases in between. The V gene's germline CDR1 is SGHDT and CDR2 YYEEEE. Here the CDR3 DNA reads TGTGCCAGCAGCTTTGGGCAGAACTATGGCTACACCTTC. Translating gives CASSFGQNYGYTF.

This chain uses TRBV28 with TRBJ1-2; TRBD1 agrees at 8 bases. Germline V gene sequence: CDR1 MDHEN, CDR2 SYDVKM. This CDR3 is built from 14 residues. V lost 7 bases, J lost 3 bases, and 7 bases stayed unmatched. In nucleotides, the CDR3 is TGTGCCAGCAATTCACAGGGGGGGGACTATGGCTACACCTTC. This codes for CASNSQGGDYGYTF.

This chain joins TRBV7-9 and TRBJ2-7; possible D gene TRBD2, 6 bases. Trimming left V 0 bases short and J 2 bases short, with 14 bases between. The germline gives CDR1 SEHNR, CDR2 FQNEAQ (reference sequence). The CDR3 totals 16 residues. This CDR3 reads CASSLAVSGLTYEQYF. The CDR3 DNA is TGTGCCAGCAGCTTAGCGGTGAGCGGGTTAACCTACGAGCAGTACTTC.

This clone was seen more than once but under ten times. This sequence joins TRBV28 and TRBJ1-2; the D gene is possibly TRBD1 (5 bases). In germline, CDR1 is MDHEN, CDR2 SYDVKM. Deletions cut 4 bases from V and 4 bases from J, with 13 bases between. This CDR3 is 14 amino acids long. The CDR3 is CASSYVDKIYGYTF. The CDR3, as DNA: TGTGCCAGCAGTTACGTGGACAAGATCTATGGCTACACCTTC.

This clone was detected only a few times. The V call is TRBV28, the J call TRBJ1-1; TRBD1 might be the D (6 bases). In germline, CDR1 is MDHEN, CDR2 SYDVKM. CDR3 length equals 17 residues. Deletions cut 5 bases from V and 0 bases from J, with 19 bases between. The CDR3 region is CASSPRTAYRMNTEAFF. CDR3 sequence (DNA): TGTGCCAGCAGTCCTAGGACAGCTTATAGAATGAACACTGAAGCTTTCTTT.

The genes are TRBV7-9 and TRBJ2-5; TRBD1 is a possible D gene (6 bases). The CDR3 length is 14 residues. V gave up 5 bases and J gave up 5 bases, with 15 bases separating them. The germline V gene has CDR1 SEHNR and CDR2 FQNEAQ (reference sequence). CDR3 sequence: CASSHREHGETQYF. DNA for the CDR3: TGTGCCAGCAGCCACAGGGAGCATGGCGAGACCCAGTACTTC.

The table lists this clone with a count of one. The rearrangement links TRBV10-3 to TRBJ2-7, with D maybe TRBD1 (7 bases). Germline V gene lookup returns CDR1 ENHRY and CDR2 SYGVKD. V was trimmed by 11 bases and J by 1 base, leaving 12 bases between them. CDR3 length equals 12 residues. DNA for the CDR3: TGTGCCTCCGGGGGACAGTCCTACGAGCAGTACTTC. Encoded protein: CASGGQSYEQYF.

This rearrangement joins TRBV19 to TRBJ2-7; 8 bases match TRBD2. With V trimmed by 5 bases and J by 2 bases, 5 bases remained unmatched. CDR3 length: 14 amino acids. The germline gives CDR1 LNHDA, CDR2 SQIVND (reference sequence). The CDR3 coding sequence is TGTGCCAGTAGTTCTGGGACTAGACCCTACGAGCAGTACTTC. Amino acids: CASSSGTRPYEQYF.

The chain combines TRBV6-6 with TRBJ2-1; unclear D gene. Deletions cut 8 bases from V and 0 bases from J, with 14 bases between. Germline CDR1 is MNHNY and CDR2 is SVGAGI (reference sequence). The CDR3 extends over 15 amino acids. CDR3 loop: CASGEARSSYNEQFF. In nucleotides, the CDR3 is TGTGCCAGCGGCGAGGCACGTAGCTCCTACAATGAGCAGTTCTTC.

The gene calls are TRBV29-1 and TRBJ1-2; tentative D call: TRBD1 (5 bases). Trimming took 3 bases from V and 10 from J, leaving 6 bases between them. The CDR3 consists of 9 residues. Germline V CDR1 and CDR2: SQVTM, ANQGSEA. The CDR3 region is CSVDRAYTF. As DNA, the CDR3 is TGCAGCGTTGACAGGGCCTACACCTTC.

This clone has more than one count but fewer than ten. This rearrangement joins TRBV7-2 to TRBJ2-2; D not resolved. CDR3 length equals 12 residues. The germline V and J ends were trimmed by 4 bases and 6 bases, with 6 bases remaining between them. CDR1 and CDR2 (germline): SGHTA, FQGNSA. The DNA of the CDR3 is TGTGCCAGCAGCTACCGGTCCGGGGAGCTGTTTTTT. It codes for CASSYRSGELFF.

This chain uses TRBV6-6 with TRBJ2-5, with a tentative D call TRBD1 (5 bases). Germline assignment: CDR1 MNHNY and CDR2 SVGAGI (reference sequence). The CDR3 length is 14 residues. Trimming pared 4 bases from V and 2 bases from J, leaving 11 bases between. Here the CDR3 reads CASSSRVWQETQYF. CDR3 coding DNA: TGTGCCAGCAGTTCCAGGGTTTGGCAAGAGACCCAGTACTTC.

V gene TRBV9 combines with J gene TRBJ2-7, with TRBD1 as a possible D gene (6 bases). CDR1 and CDR2 (germline): SGDLS, YYNGEE. This CDR3 comprises 14 residues. Deletions cut 3 bases from V and 2 bases from J, with 12 bases between. The CDR3 reads CASSESGTPYEQYF. The CDR3 DNA is TGTGCCAGCAGCGAAAGTGGGACACCCTACGAGCAGTACTTC.

The CDR3 loop is CASSDTPSGQETQYF. CDR3 sequence (DNA): TGTGCCAGCAGCGACACCCCTAGCGGCCAAGAGACCCAGTACTTC. This chain connects TRBV7-3 to TRBJ2-5; 7 bases agree with TRBD2. CDR1 is SGHTA, CDR2 FQGTGA, per germline. V lost 5 bases and J lost 1; bases outside the gene matches: 7. This CDR3 comprises 15 residues.

This chain uses TRBV7-3 with TRBJ1-1, with D maybe TRBD1 (5 bases). Trimming removed 5 bases from V and 1 base from J, with 11 bases in between. CDR3 length: 14 residues. Germline CDR1 is SGHTA and CDR2 is FQGTGA. DNA for the CDR3: TGTGCCAGCAGCCCCGGGGGGAGGAACACTGAAGCTTTCTTT. Protein sequence: CASSPGGRNTEAFF.

V gene TRBV19 combines with J gene TRBJ2-6; maybe TRBD1 (5 bases). This CDR3 region has 15 residues. Deletions cut 5 bases from V and 0 bases from J, with 8 bases between. Germline loops: CDR1 LNHDA, CDR2 SQIVND (reference sequence). The CDR3 DNA is TGTGCCAGTAGTGCACAGGCCTCTGGGGCCAACGTCCTGACTTTC. Its translation: CASSAQASGANVLTF.

The rearrangement links TRBV30 to TRBJ2-3, with D perhaps TRBD2 (6 bases). Germline CDR1 reads GTSNPN; CDR2 reads SVGIG (reference sequence). V was trimmed by 4 bases and J by 2 bases, leaving 7 bases between them. This CDR3 is 12 amino acids long. CDR3 in amino acids: CAWTGATDTQYF. DNA for the CDR3: TGTGCCTGGACGGGAGCCACAGATACGCAGTATTTT.